What follows is one T cell receptor (beta chain) and its context. The antigen is unknown. PCR was performed using 60 Vbeta and 13 Jbeta primers. Repertoires were generated with immunoSEQ multiplex PCR, while TCRdb's copy carries only in-frame clones and drops some. The sample has tens of thousands of clones, approximately 70% seen once; the top ten hold roughly a fifth. The germline CDR1 and CDR2 sequences are SGHTS and YDEGEE. V dropped 4 bases and J dropped 0; count of bases not matched to a gene: 13. CDR3 length: 18 residues. The data stem from a study of cytomegalovirus exposure and HLA in healthy donors. Study-wide results and limits: Prior analysis indicated that the majority of TCR beta V segments exhibited productivity approximately 90% or approximately 30% of the time. Based on reports, TCR beta sequences accurately predicted HLA-A and HLA-B alleles for most subjects. When analyzed later, a missense DCLRE1C variant was found to be linked to TCR beta V- and J-gene trimming. For cytomegalovirus status, the classifier reportedly gave diagnoses with high specificity and sensitivity.

Sequencing input: PBMCs. This chain uses TRBV5-8 with TRBJ1-1, with 9 bases lining up with TRBD1. This sequence was found in a woman aged 55-70 years in good health and CMV-seropositive. CDR3 sequence reads: CASSPLPGTGNLNTEAFF. The CDR3 nucleotides read TGTGCCAGCAGCCCTCTTCCCGGGACAGGGAACCTGAACACTGAAGCTTTCTTT.